The clone carrying this TCR beta chain turned up a few times. Its specificity is not known. Each CDR3 protein is one row after TCRdb ran MiXCR on the reads. The sample holds about 160,000 distinct CDR3 sequences, 20% to 25% seen once. CDR3 length: 14 amino acids. Per the germline V gene, CDR1 is SGHTA and CDR2 is FQGNSA. Losses at the gene ends were 5 bases for V and 3 bases for J; bases not matched to a gene: 4. This sample was taken from a study of T cell repertoires in cytomegalovirus infection. Study-wide background: HLA-B-restricted CMV epitopes that are well studied, plus recently identified HLA-C-restricted ones, were used by the study. Carrying CMV and the relevant HLA type showed in public TCR beta signatures. Findings and limits, study-wide: Ex vivo, HLA-C-restricted CMV-specific TCR beta clonotypes prevailed over the rest of the response.

The chain has TRBV7-2 and TRBJ2-5, with 9 bases fitting TRBD1. The TCR sequence derives from a human donor in good health (CMV status not recorded). Some clones in this sample may be carry-over from other donors' samples. This sample comprised CD8+ T cells from cultured PBMCs, obtained from culture after CMV antigen stimulation. The CDR3 loop reads CASSPRTGEETQYF. CDR3 nucleotides: TGTGCCAGCAGCCCTAGGACAGGGGAAGAGACCCAGTACTTC.